The T cell receptor beta chain under discussion was sequenced for a study of Tregs in tolerant kidney transplant recipients. Study in general: Related graft donors supplied nonmyeloablative bone marrow transplants, and mixed chimerism was transient. Study-level results: The small number of patients limits these findings pending further validation. Nucleotide sequences could not be compared across some patients' samples due to primer changes.

CD4+CD25+CD127- Tregs, CD4+CD25- non-Tregs, CD4 and CD8 cells were sorted. The germline V gene has CDR1 SGHAT and CDR2 FQNNGV. The ends were cut back, 1 base at V and 4 bases at J, with 13 bases in the middle. The CDR3 totals 15 residues. Profiling relied on immunoSEQ multiplex PCR, and the TCRdb table lists in-frame clones only, not all of them. This sample carries over 60,000 clones, 85% to 90% of them seen once, and the ten largest clones take approximately 0.36%. This clone was seen a few times. Its target is not known. The sequences come from CD4+ T cells from blood, collected before the transplant. This receptor was taken from a human donor who received a combined kidney and bone marrow transplant. The V and J genes are TRBV11-2 and TRBJ1-2; a weak D match, TRBD1 (5 bases). The CDR3 nucleotides are TGTGCCAGCAGCTTAGGCCCCGGGGGTGCCTATGGCTACACCTTC. Amino acid sequence: CASSLGPGGAYGYTF.